This TCR beta chain derives from a study of blood T cell repertoires in COVID-19. CDR3 length equals 14 residues. Trimming removed 3 bases from V and 1 base from J, with 10 bases in between. Germline V gene lookup returns CDR1 SNHLY and CDR2 FYNNEI. Per the authors' pipeline: Reference gene primer amplification gave estimated nucleated cell counts. The method was immunoSEQ multiplex PCR; TCRdb's version includes in-frame clones alone and lacks a portion of them. V and J calls and clone size follow that table, whereas D and trimming were derived from the DNA. This table has about 58,000 clones, 90% appearing once.

This rearrangement joins TRBV2 to TRBJ2-7; D is perhaps TRBD2 (6 bases). Specimen: peripheral blood. This clonotype was obtained from a man aged 60 to 75 with active COVID-19. As DNA, the CDR3 is TGTGCCAGCAGTGATGCGGGACGTTCCTACGAGCAGTACTTC. Its translation is CASSDAGRSYEQYF.